The rows below give T cell receptor beta chains drawn from one sample of a study of CD8+ T cells in alopecia areata. TCRdb's table, derived via immunoSEQ multiplex PCR, lists solely in-frame clones and lacks some. The table shows a few hundred thousand clones, with less than 75% occurring only once. This specimen was CD4+ T cells sorted from blood, taken at week 4, from a patient treated with tofacitinib. The receptors derive from a human donor with alopecia areata. The CDR3 runs from the conserved cysteine through the conserved F or W. A D gene is named only where the DNA matches it firmly. Not every row has a clone size; where given, it reads once, few, many or a size class.

clone size	V gene	D gene	J gene	CDR3 protein	CDR3 DNA
-	TRBV25-1	TRBD1	TRBJ1-5	CASRDRDGQPQHF	TGTGCCAGCAGAGACAGGGACGGTCAGCCCCAGCATTTT
-	TRBV7-3	-	TRBJ2-1	CASSTGNSNEQFF	TGTGCCAGCAGCACGGGAAACTCTAATGAGCAGTTCTTC
few	TRBV18	-	TRBJ2-7	CASSPPEGLGSYEQYF	TGTGCCAGCTCACCACCGGAGGGGCTTGGCTCCTACGAGCAGTACTTC
-	TRBV30	-	TRBJ2-1	CAWGTSSWENEQFF	TGTGCCTGGGGCACTAGCTCCTGGGAGAATGAGCAGTTCTTC
once	TRBV29-1	TRBD2	TRBJ2-3	CSVDSSGGSDTQYF	TGCAGCGTTGATTCTAGCGGGGGATCGGATACGCAGTATTTT
many	TRBV4-3	-	TRBJ2-3	CASSQRLADTQYF	TGCGCCAGCAGCCAACGACTAGCAGATACGCAGTATTTT
-	TRBV11-2	-	TRBJ2-4	CASSHSRGDIQYF	TGTGCCAGCAGCCACTCAAGGGGGGACATTCAGTACTTC
-	TRBV29-1	-	TRBJ2-3	CSVEGDGDTQYF	TGCAGCGTTGAAGGTGATGGGGATACGCAGTATTTT
-	TRBV12-5	-	TRBJ1-1	CASRGRAVTEAFF	TGTGCTAGTCGTGGTAGGGCGGTCACTGAAGCTTTCTTT
-	TRBV25-1	TRBD1	TRBJ1-6	CASRTTGGGGSPLHF	TGTGCCAGCAGAACCACAGGGGGCGGTGGTTCACCCCTCCACTTT
-	TRBV7-3	-	TRBJ2-3	CASSLYREQGTDTQYF	TGTGCCAGCAGCTTATACCGGGAGCAGGGCACAGATACGCAGTATTTT
-	TRBV6-1	-	TRBJ1-5	CAIRTDGPRNQPQHF	TGTGCCATTCGGACGGACGGGCCGCGCAATCAGCCCCAGCATTTT
-	TRBV30	TRBD1	TRBJ1-5	CAWSTGQGLGAQHF	TGTGCCTGGAGCACGGGACAGGGACTAGGGGCCCAGCATTTT
many	TRBV20-1	-	TRBJ1-2	CSAIIDYGYTF	TGCAGTGCTATTATTGACTATGGCTACACCTTC
-	TRBV30	-	TRBJ2-5	CAWRGTDRPYF	TGTGCCTGGAGGGGGACCGACCGACCGTACTTC
-	TRBV18	-	TRBJ2-7	CASSPAGAYEQYF	TGTGCCAGCTCACCAGCGGGGGCTTACGAGCAGTACTTC
-	TRBV29-1	-	TRBJ1-1	CSVARGTGTEAFF	TGCAGCGTTGCCCGCGGGACTGGCACTGAAGCTTTCTTT
once	TRBV9	-	TRBJ2-5	CASSVDPTNQETQYF	TGTGCCAGCAGCGTAGACCCCACGAACCAAGAGACCCAGTACTTC
-	TRBV2	-	TRBJ1-2	CASGRSSGYTF	TGTGCCAGCGGGAGGTCAAGTGGCTACACCTTC
-	TRBV29-1	TRBD1	TRBJ2-2	CSAPGQGNTGELFF	TGCAGCGCGCCGGGACAGGGGAACACCGGGGAGCTGTTTTTT
-	TRBV2	-	TRBJ1-2	CASSGATGYGYTF	TGTGCCAGCAGTGGGGCAACAGGCTATGGCTACACCTTC
-	TRBV7-2	-	TRBJ1-5	CASSFIGISNQPQHF	TGTGCCAGCAGCTTTATCGGGATAAGCAATCAGCCCCAGCATTTT
-	TRBV7-9	-	TRBJ1-1	CASSEGFRTEAFF	TGTGCCAGCAGCGAGGGTTTTCGGACTGAAGCTTTCTTT
few	TRBV2	-	TRBJ1-4	CASRTPGEKLFF	TGTGCCAGCAGGACACCTGGGGAAAAACTGTTTTTT
once	TRBV29-1	TRBD2	TRBJ2-3	CSVEYSGGADTQYF	TGCAGCGTTGAATATAGCGGGGGGGCAGATACGCAGTATTTT
-	TRBV29-1	-	TRBJ2-1	CSVGELGQFF	TGCAGCGTCGGAGAGCTAGGGCAGTTCTTC
-	TRBV2	-	TRBJ1-5	CASTIRAPEPQHF	TGTGCCAGCACCATACGGGCCCCCGAGCCCCAGCATTTT
-	TRBV27	-	TRBJ1-1	CASTARGRLNDEAFF	TGTGCCAGCACCGCCAGGGGCAGGCTTAATGATGAAGCTTTCTTT
-	TRBV27	TRBD2	TRBJ2-1	CASRGTSLNEQFF	TGTGCCAGCAGAGGGACTAGCCTCAATGAGCAGTTCTTC
few	TRBV5-6	-	TRBJ1-2	CASSLSGNYGYTF	TGTGCCAGCAGCTTGAGCGGTAACTATGGCTACACCTTC
-	TRBV13	-	TRBJ2-7	CASSYTPLSYEQYF	TGTGCCAGCAGCTACACTCCCCTATCCTACGAGCAGTACTTC
-	TRBV11-2	-	TRBJ1-5	CASSLDQGNNQPQHF	TGTGCCAGCAGCTTGGATCAGGGTAACAATCAGCCCCAGCATTTT
few	TRBV6-4	-	TRBJ2-2	CASSDSKAGELFF	TGTGCCAGCAGTGACTCAAAGGCCGGGGAGCTGTTTTTT
-	TRBV19	-	TRBJ1-1	CASSPTADLSEAFF	TGTGCCAGTAGTCCGACCGCGGACCTGTCGGAAGCTTTCTTT
few	TRBV7-9	-	TRBJ2-7	CASSPRVGIKEQYF	TGTGCCAGCAGCCCCAGGGTGGGGATCAAGGAGCAGTACTTC
-	TRBV15	TRBD1	TRBJ1-2	CATSTISKPGQKSLAYGYTF	TGTGCCACCAGCACCATTTCTAAACCGGGACAGAAGAGTTTAGCGTATGGCTACACCTTC
-	TRBV29-1	-	TRBJ1-2	CSVEDDDRRAYGYTF	TGCAGCGTTGAAGATGACGACAGGAGAGCTTATGGCTACACCTTC
once	TRBV25-1	-	TRBJ1-5	CASSGTVSNQPQHF	TGTGCCAGCAGTGGGACAGTTAGCAATCAGCCCCAGCATTTT
-	TRBV2	-	TRBJ2-2	CASSGGAGELFF	TGTGCCAGCAGTGGAGGCGCCGGGGAGCTGTTTTTT
-	TRBV2	TRBD1	TRBJ1-2	CASSNDRGFVRSTF	TGTGCCAGCAGTAACGACAGGGGTTTTGTGCGGAGCACCTTC
-	TRBV4-3	TRBD1	TRBJ2-7	CASSRKQGDEQYF	TGCGCCAGCAGCCGAAAACAGGGGGACGAGCAGTACTTC
-	TRBV5-6	TRBD2	TRBJ2-3	CASTRSRGESPSQYF	TGTGCCAGCACCCGCTCGCGGGGGGAATCCCCCTCGCAGTATTTT
few	TRBV7-6	TRBD1	TRBJ1-5	CASSPGTGAGTQPQHF	TGTGCCAGCAGCCCAGGGACAGGGGCGGGGACTCAGCCCCAGCATTTT
few	TRBV19	-	TRBJ2-6	CASSIRDNVLTF	TGTGCCAGTAGTATACGGGACAACGTCCTGACTTTC
-	TRBV11-3	-	TRBJ1-1	CASSLDGVATEAFF	TGTGCCAGCAGCTTAGACGGGGTGGCCACTGAAGCTTTCTTT
-	TRBV5-1	-	TRBJ1-1	CASSSPDRNTEAFF	TGCGCCAGCAGCTCTCCGGACAGAAACACTGAAGCTTTCTTT
-	TRBV5-4	TRBD1	TRBJ1-1	CASSYTIPDRGAEAFF	TGTGCCAGCAGCTATACGATACCGGACAGGGGAGCTGAAGCTTTCTTT